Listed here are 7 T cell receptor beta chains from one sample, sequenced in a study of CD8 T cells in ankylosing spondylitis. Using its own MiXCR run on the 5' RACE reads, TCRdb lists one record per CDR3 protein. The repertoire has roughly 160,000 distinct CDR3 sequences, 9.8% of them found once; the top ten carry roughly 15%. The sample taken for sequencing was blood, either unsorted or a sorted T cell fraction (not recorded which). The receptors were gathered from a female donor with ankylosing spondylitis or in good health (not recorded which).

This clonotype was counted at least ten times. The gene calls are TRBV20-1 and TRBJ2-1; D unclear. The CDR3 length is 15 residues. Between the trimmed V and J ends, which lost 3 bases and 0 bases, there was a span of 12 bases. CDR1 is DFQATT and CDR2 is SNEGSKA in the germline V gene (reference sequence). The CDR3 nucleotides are TGCAGTGCTAGGTACCCGGCTCGCTCCTACAATGAGCAGTTCTTC. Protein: CSARYPARSYNEQFF.

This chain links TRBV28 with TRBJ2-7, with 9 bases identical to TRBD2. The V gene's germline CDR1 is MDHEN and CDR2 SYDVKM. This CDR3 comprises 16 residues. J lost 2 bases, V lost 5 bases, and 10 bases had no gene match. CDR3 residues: CASSARYSGRPYEQYF. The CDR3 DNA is TGTGCCAGCAGTGCCCGATATAGCGGGAGACCCTACGAGCAGTACTTC. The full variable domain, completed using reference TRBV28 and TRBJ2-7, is DVKVTQSSRYLVKRTGEKVFLECVQDMDHENMFWYRQDPGLGLRLIYFSYDVKMKEKGDIPEGYSVSREKKERFSLILESASTNQTSMYLCASSARYSGRPYEQYFGPGTRLTVT.

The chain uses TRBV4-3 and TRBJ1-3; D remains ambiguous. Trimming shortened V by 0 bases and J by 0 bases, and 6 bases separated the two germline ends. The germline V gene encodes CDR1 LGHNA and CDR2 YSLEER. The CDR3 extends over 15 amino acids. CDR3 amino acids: CASSQDYASGNTIYF. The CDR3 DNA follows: TGCGCCAGCAGCCAAGATTACGCCTCTGGAAACACCATATATTTT.

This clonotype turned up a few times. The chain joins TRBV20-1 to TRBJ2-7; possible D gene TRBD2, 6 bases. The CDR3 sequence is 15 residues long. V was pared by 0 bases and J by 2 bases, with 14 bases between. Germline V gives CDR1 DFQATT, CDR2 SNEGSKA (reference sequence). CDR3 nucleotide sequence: TGCAGTGCTAGAGATCAAACTAGCCGAGCCTACGAGCAGTACTTC. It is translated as CSARDQTSRAYEQYF.

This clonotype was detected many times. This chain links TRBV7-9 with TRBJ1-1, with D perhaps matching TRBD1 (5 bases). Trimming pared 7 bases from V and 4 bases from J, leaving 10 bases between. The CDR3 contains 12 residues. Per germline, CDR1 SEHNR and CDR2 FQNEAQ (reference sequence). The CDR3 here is CASKRGVTEAFF. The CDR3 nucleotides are TGTGCCAGCAAGCGGGGGGTCACTGAAGCTTTCTTT.

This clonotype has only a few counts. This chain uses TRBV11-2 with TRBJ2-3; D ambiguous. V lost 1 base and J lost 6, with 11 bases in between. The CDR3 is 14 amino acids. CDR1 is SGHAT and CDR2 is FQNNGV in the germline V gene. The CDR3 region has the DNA TGTGCCAGCAGCTTAGTGGGGAATTCGGATACGCAGTATTTT. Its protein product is CASSLVGNSDTQYF.

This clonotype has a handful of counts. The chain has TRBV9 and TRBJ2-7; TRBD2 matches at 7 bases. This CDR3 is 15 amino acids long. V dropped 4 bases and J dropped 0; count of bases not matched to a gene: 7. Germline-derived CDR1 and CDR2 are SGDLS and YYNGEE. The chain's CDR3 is CASSPGTTFSYEQYF. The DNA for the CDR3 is TGTGCCAGCAGCCCCGGGACTACTTTCTCCTACGAGCAGTACTTC.